These T cell receptor beta chains were read from a single sample in a study of T cell responses to AZD1222 COVID-19 vaccine. Profiling relied on immunoSEQ multiplex PCR, and the TCRdb table lists in-frame clones only, not all of them. Of about 99,000 clones in the sample, around 90% were seen once. The material sequenced was peripheral blood, taken on day 0 of AZD1222 vaccination. All receptors come from an adult in good health. The CDR3 runs from the conserved cysteine through the conserved F or W. The order of the fields is J gene, clone size, D gene, V gene, CDR3 DNA, CDR3 protein. The D gene is left open where the match is weak. The size entry is marked missing in some rows and otherwise reads once, few, many or a size class.

TRBJ1-1 NA NA TRBV12-3/TRBV12-4 TGTGCCAGCAGGACTAACACTGAAGCTTTCTTT CASRTNTEAFF
TRBJ1-2 many NA TRBV21-1 TGTGCCAGCAGCCCTCATAGTAGGGCCGTTTCTAACTATGGCTACACCTTC CASSPHSRAVSNYGYTF
TRBJ1-6 NA TRBD1 TRBV9 TGTGCCAGCAGCGTAGAAGGGACAGGCAATTCACCCCTCCACTTT CASSVEGTGNSPLHF
TRBJ2-3 NA TRBD2 TRBV19 TGTGCCAGTAGCCGACTAGCGGCGAGCACAGATACGCAGTATTTT CASSRLAASTDTQYF
TRBJ2-3 NA TRBD2 TRBV7-3 TGTGCCAGCAGCTCCTCGGGACTAGCGGGGGCGGTCACAGATACGCAGTATTTT CASSSSGLAGAVTDTQYF
TRBJ1-1 NA NA TRBV24-1 TGTGCCACCCTAACTGAAGCTTTCTTT CATLTEAFF
TRBJ1-2 NA NA TRBV9 TGTGCCAGCAGCGACGGGACTGCTAACTATGGCTACACCTTC CASSDGTANYGYTF
TRBJ1-1 NA TRBD1 TRBV6-2/TRBV6-3 TGTGCCAGCAGTTACCTCTCAGGGGGCGCGGACACTGAAGCTTTCTTT CASSYLSGGADTEAFF
TRBJ1-1 NA TRBD1 TRBV5-6 TGTGCCAGCATGAGGGGACAGGGAGGCACTGAAGCTTTCTTT CASMRGQGGTEAFF
TRBJ1-2 NA NA TRBV11-2 TGTGCCAGCAGCCCCACCCGGGAGCTAGGCGGCTACACCTTC CASSPTRELGGYTF
TRBJ2-1 NA TRBD1 TRBV5-1 TGCGCCAGCAGCTTAAACGTGGGGCAGGGGGCGAATGAGCAGTTCTTC CASSLNVGQGANEQFF
TRBJ2-7 NA NA TRBV5-1 TGCGCCAGCAGTCAGGCCCAAACAGAGCAGTACTTC CASSQAQTEQYF
TRBJ2-7 NA TRBD1 TRBV6-5 TGTGCCAGCAGCCCGACAGGGGGATCGGGAGAGCAGTACTTC CASSPTGGSGEQYF
TRBJ2-7 NA TRBD1 TRBV29-1 TGCAGCGCAGGACAGGGGCCCTCCTACGAGCAGTACTTC CSAGQGPSYEQYF
TRBJ1-2 many NA TRBV24-1 TGTGCCACCAGTGAGTCGACAGGCGGGATGAGTGGCTACACCTTC CATSESTGGMSGYTF
TRBJ2-1 NA NA TRBV20-1 TGCAGTGCTAAAGGCAATGAGCAGTTCTTC CSAKGNEQFF
TRBJ2-2 NA TRBD1 TRBV27 TGTGCCAGCAGAGACGGACAGGGAAGCGGGGAGCTGTTTTTT CASRDGQGSGELFF
TRBJ1-4 NA NA TRBV9 TGTGCCAGCGGTTCCGGGGGATATGCAACTAATGAAAAACTGTTTTTT CASGSGGYATNEKLFF
TRBJ1-1 NA NA TRBV7-9 TGTGCCAGCAGCTTCAACGCTCGTGAAGCTTTCTTT CASSFNAREAFF
TRBJ2-3 once TRBD2 TRBV11-2 TGTGCCAGCAGCTTAGAAACTAGCGGGACCCCAATGGGGCAGTATTTT CASSLETSGTPMGQYF
TRBJ1-1 NA NA TRBV14 TGTGCCAGCAGCCAAGGTGACGGCGGAGGAAGATCCTTTTACACTGAAGCTTTCTTT CASSQGDGGGRSFYTEAFF
TRBJ1-5 NA NA TRBV6-4 TGTGCCAGCAGTGATTTCCCCTCCCGCCGGCTTATCAATCAGCCCCAGCATTTT CASSDFPSRRLINQPQHF
TRBJ2-1 NA TRBD2 TRBV19 TGTGCCAGTAGTCCGAGGACTAGCGGGAGCTACAATGAGCAGTTCTTC CASSPRTSGSYNEQFF
TRBJ1-1 NA NA TRBV9 TGTGCCAGCAGCCGACTGGAGGGAACTAACACTGAAGCTTTCTTT CASSRLEGTNTEAFF
TRBJ2-1 NA NA TRBV15 TGTGCCACCAGCAGAGCCGGCCCCTACAATGAGCAGTTCTTC CATSRAGPYNEQFF
TRBJ2-1 NA NA TRBV5-1 TGCGCCAGTAAGCTTGGGTACTACAATGAGCAGTTCTTC CASKLGYYNEQFF
TRBJ2-7 NA NA TRBV6-6 TGTGCCAGCACCGGGCCGGGCGAGCAGTACTTC CASTGPGEQYF
TRBJ2-1 NA NA TRBV9 TGTGCCAGCAGCGTAACTTCGCGGGCCGCCTACAATGAGCAGTTCTTC CASSVTSRAAYNEQFF
TRBJ2-7 NA NA TRBV2 TGTGCCAGCATGAAGGGGGTAGATCGCTCCTACGAGCAGTACTTC CASMKGVDRSYEQYF
TRBJ1-2 once TRBD1 TRBV5-5 TGTGCCAGCAGCTTGGACGACAGGGCCAAGATCTATGGCTACACCTTC CASSLDDRAKIYGYTF
TRBJ1-3 NA NA TRBV6-2/TRBV6-3 TGTGCCAGCAGTTACGAGCGGGGGACCGAAGGAAACACCATATATTTT CASSYERGTEGNTIYF
TRBJ1-6 NA NA TRBV28 TGTGCCAGCAGTTTAGGCAGCAATAATTCACCCCTCCACTTT CASSLGSNNSPLHF
TRBJ2-1 NA TRBD2 TRBV5-4 TGTGCCAGCAGCCAGCGCGGGGGCTCCTACAATGAGCAGTTCTTC CASSQRGGSYNEQFF
TRBJ2-7 NA NA TRBV10-1 TGCGCCAGCGCCGTAGGATCCGCCTACGAGCAGTACTTC CASAVGSAYEQYF
TRBJ1-5 NA TRBD1 TRBV6-5 TGTGCCAGCAGTTTAAAAGGAGGGGGCAGCAATCAGCCCCAGCATTTT CASSLKGGGSNQPQHF
TRBJ2-3 NA NA TRBV29-1 TGCAGCGTTGTACGGGCGGATCGCACAGATACGCAGTATTTT CSVVRADRTDTQYF
TRBJ1-3 NA NA TRBV7-8 TGTGCCAGCAGCTTGACGGATGCCTCTGGAAACACCATATATTTT CASSLTDASGNTIYF
TRBJ1-6 NA NA TRBV10-3 TGTGCCATCAGTGAGAATCTGGGGGGTAATTCACCCCTCCACTTT CAISENLGGNSPLHF
TRBJ2-7 NA TRBD1 TRBV3-1/TRBV3-2 TGTGCCAGCAGCCAAGGACCAGGGGGAAGCTCCTACGAGCAGTACTTC CASSQGPGGSSYEQYF
TRBJ1-1 NA NA TRBV7-2 TGTGCCAGCAGCTCCCAATCCGACACTGAAGCTTTCTTT CASSSQSDTEAFF
TRBJ1-1 NA NA TRBV28 TGTGCCAGCATTACCACCGGGGGGGGGAACACTGAAGCTTTCTTT CASITTGGGNTEAFF
TRBJ2-1 NA NA TRBV10-1 TGCGCCAGCAGTGAGGTCGGCGACAATGAGCAGTTCTTC CASSEVGDNEQFF
TRBJ1-2 few TRBD1 TRBV7-9 TGTGCCAGCAGCTTTGGACAGGGGCCCTATGGCTACACCTTC CASSFGQGPYGYTF
TRBJ1-2 NA NA TRBV3-1/TRBV3-2 TGTGCCAGCAGCGCCCCGAATGGCTACACCTTC CASSAPNGYTF
TRBJ2-2 NA NA TRBV7-9 TGTGCCAGCAGCCCGGGGGTGCAGGCCACCGGGGAGCTGTTTTTT CASSPGVQATGELFF
TRBJ1-6 NA NA TRBV6-1 TGTGCCAGCAGTGAAGCGGGGGGAAGGCGCTCACCCCTCCACTTT CASSEAGGRRSPLHF
TRBJ1-2 NA NA TRBV6-6 TGTGCCAGCAGTTACTCGCAGTGGACTCCCTTATATGGCTACACCTTC CASSYSQWTPLYGYTF
TRBJ1-2 NA TRBD1 TRBV24-1 TGTGCCACCAGTGCCAGGGGGTCTACCGGGCAACCCTATGGCTACACCTTC CATSARGSTGQPYGYTF
TRBJ1-5 NA NA TRBV21-1 TGTGCCAGCAGCAAAGTAGGTCTTGTGGCTATCTCGAAGGGCAATCAGCCCCAGCATTTT CASSKVGLVAISKGNQPQHF